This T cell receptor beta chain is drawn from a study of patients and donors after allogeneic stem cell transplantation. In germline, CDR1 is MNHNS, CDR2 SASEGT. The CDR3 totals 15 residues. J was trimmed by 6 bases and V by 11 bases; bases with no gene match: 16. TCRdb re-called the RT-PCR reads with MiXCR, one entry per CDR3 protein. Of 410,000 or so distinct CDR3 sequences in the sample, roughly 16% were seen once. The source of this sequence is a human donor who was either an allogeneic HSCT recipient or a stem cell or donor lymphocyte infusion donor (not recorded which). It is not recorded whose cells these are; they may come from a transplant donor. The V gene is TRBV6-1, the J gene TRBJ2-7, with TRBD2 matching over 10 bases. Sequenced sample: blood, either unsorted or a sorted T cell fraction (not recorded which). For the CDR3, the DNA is TGTGCCTCAGCTGAGGCAGCTAGCGGGAGCGGCGAGCAGTACTTC. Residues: CASAEAASGSGEQYF.